This T cell receptor (beta chain) was observed in a study of T cell responses to AZD1222 COVID-19 vaccine. The table came from immunoSEQ multiplex PCR; TCRdb's copy has only in-frame clones and leaves some out. The sample records 160,000 or so clones, 88% being singletons. Study findings and constraints: Nearly half of spike-specific TCRs reportedly target unmutated variant regions. Regions 160-218 and 743-854 dominated among vaccine-associated CD4 TCRs spanning spike. Among the donors, most were white British and more were female, and clonal diversity was possibly underestimated.

On this clone: Antigen specificity is unknown.

Samples with a second dose at about 4 or about 12 weeks were pooled together. The V segment lost 4 bases and the J segment 0 bases; nucleotides outside the gene matches: 4. Germline CDR1 is SGHRS and CDR2 is YFSETQ. This CDR3 spans 15 amino acids. Sample: peripheral blood, taken 28 days after the second AZD1222 dose. This clonotype was obtained from an adult who received the AZD1222 COVID-19 vaccine. The V gene is TRBV5-1, the J gene TRBJ1-1, with 9 positions matching TRBD1. CDR3 sequence reads: CASSHGDRVNTEAFF. The CDR3 DNA reads as TGCGCCAGCAGCCATGGGGACAGGGTGAACACTGAAGCTTTCTTT.